What follows are 7 T cell receptor beta chains derived from one specimen sequenced in a study of cytomegalovirus exposure and HLA in healthy donors. 60 Vbeta and 13 Jbeta primers were used in PCR. The assay was immunoSEQ multiplex PCR, and TCRdb's table has in-frame clones only and misses some. Of about 90,000 clones listed, 65% to 85% were seen once; the top ten hold about 2.5%. Sequenced sample: PBMCs. The receptors derive from a man aged 25-45 years in good health and CMV-seronegative.

The chain combines TRBV25-1 with TRBJ1-6, with no clear D. This CDR3 has 15 residues. CDR1 and CDR2 from the germline V gene are MGHDK and SYGVNS. V gave up 1 base and J gave up 6 bases, with 10 bases separating them. CDR3 protein: CASSELSAVNSPLHF. The CDR3 DNA follows: TGTGCCAGCAGTGAATTATCTGCAGTTAATTCACCCCTCCACTTT.

J is TRBJ1-5 and V is TRBV5-8; 7 nucleotides align to TRBD1. J gave up 6 bases and V 2 bases, and 14 bases lay outside the gene matches. Germline V gives CDR1 SGHTS, CDR2 YDEGEE. This CDR3 is 17 amino acids long. The chain's CDR3 is CASSLGLEGAVGQPQHF. The CDR3 DNA reads TGTGCCAGCAGCTTAGGTTTGGAGGGGGCTGTGGGTCAGCCCCAGCATTTT.

The chain combines TRBV5-1 with TRBJ1-5, with D unresolved. V lost 4 bases and J 5 bases, leaving 13 bases between the germline ends. This CDR3 has 14 residues. The germline CDR1 and CDR2 sequences are SGHRS and YFSETQ. The CDR3, as DNA: TGCGCCAGCAGCCGGACGGGATTCGATCAGCCCCAGCATTTT. Translation gives CASSRTGFDQPQHF. Full variable domain (remainder filled in from reference TRBV5-1 and TRBJ1-5): KAGVTQTPRYLIKTRGQQVTLSCSPISGHRSVSWYQQTPGQGLQFLFEYFSETQRNKGNFPGRFSGRQFSNSRSEMNVSTLELGDSALYLCASSRTGFDQPQHFGDGTRLSIL.

The chain couples TRBV4-1 to TRBJ1-6; 9 bases match TRBD1. Germline V gene lookup returns CDR1 MGHRA and CDR2 YSYEKL. The CDR3 is 16 residues long. With 4 bases clipped from V and 2 bases from J, the junction kept 3 bases outside the gene matches. The CDR3 is CASSPGDRAYNSPLHF. Here the CDR3 DNA reads TGCGCCAGCAGCCCAGGGGACAGGGCCTATAATTCACCCCTCCACTTT.

The gene calls are TRBV28 and TRBJ1-1, with TRBD1 identical over 8 bases. CDR3 length: 14 residues. Germline V gene data show CDR1 as MDHEN and CDR2 as SYDVKM. The V and J ends lost 3 bases and 5 bases, in that order; junction bases with no gene match: 5. The CDR3 reads CASSLGQDGTEAFF. For the CDR3, the DNA is TGTGCCAGCAGTTTGGGACAGGATGGGACTGAAGCTTTCTTT.

The chain recombines TRBV15 with TRBJ2-3, with 8 positions matching TRBD2. Trimming removed 1 base from V and 2 bases from J; junction bases left unmatched: 5. CDR3 size: 16 residues. Per germline, CDR1 LNHNV and CDR2 YYDKDF (reference sequence). CDR3 sequence: CATSRGRGGDTDTQYF. The CDR3 nucleotides are TGTGCCACCAGCAGAGGCCGGGGGGGAGACACAGATACGCAGTATTTT.

The chain is built from TRBV10-3 and TRBJ2-2; D gene unclear. V was pared by 2 bases and J by 6 bases, with 7 bases between. Germline CDR1 reads ENHRY; CDR2 reads SYGVKD. This CDR3 comprises 13 residues. CDR3 nucleotides: TGTGCCATCAGTGAGGTAGAGGCCGGGGAGCTGTTTTTT. Its protein is CAISEVEAGELFF.